The present TCR beta chain was sequenced within a study of shared clonotypes between healthy human individuals. The donor population consisted of healthy HIV-negative adults with no recent acute infections or vaccinations. This clone was seen only a few times. Its target is not known. Germline assignment: CDR1 SGHTA and CDR2 FQGNSA. Losses at the gene ends were 1 base for V and 6 bases for J; bases not matched to a gene: 5. This CDR3 contains 14 residues. The assay was immunoSEQ multiplex PCR, and TCRdb's table has in-frame clones only and misses some. The sample gives over a million clones, roughly 96% of which show up once; roughly 1.2% is in the top ten. The study's findings and limits: Compared with clonotypes that all four donors shared, non-shared clonotypes had lower generation probabilities. Sharing across four donors was highest in naive CD4 (roughly 5%) and lowest in memory CD8 (0.4%). Generally, estimated richness proved larger in naive subsets than it did in memory subsets.

The gene calls are TRBV7-2 and TRBJ2-7; 8 nucleotides align to TRBD1. The sequence was collected from a man under 40 in good health. Sample: naive CD4+ T cells sorted from blood. Subset defined: CD45RA+ positively selected. The CDR3 region has the DNA TGTGCCAGCAGCTTAGACGGACAGGGTCGCGAGCAGTACTTC. As protein: CASSLDGQGREQYF.